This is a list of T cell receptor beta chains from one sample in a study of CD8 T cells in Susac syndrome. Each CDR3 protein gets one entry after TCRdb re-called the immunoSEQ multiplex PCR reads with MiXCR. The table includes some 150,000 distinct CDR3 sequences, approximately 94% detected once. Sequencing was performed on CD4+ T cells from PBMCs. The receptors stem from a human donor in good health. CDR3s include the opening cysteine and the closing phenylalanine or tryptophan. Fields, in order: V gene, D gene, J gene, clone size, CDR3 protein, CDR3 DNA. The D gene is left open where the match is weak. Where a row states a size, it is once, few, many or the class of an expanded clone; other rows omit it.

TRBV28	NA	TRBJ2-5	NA	CASSLGAGDLETQYF	TGTGCCAGCAGTTTAGGCGCAGGGGACTTGGAGACCCAGTACTTC
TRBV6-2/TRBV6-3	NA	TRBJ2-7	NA	CASSYWVGSYEQYF	TGTGCCAGCAGTTATTGGGTGGGGAGCTACGAGCAGTACTTC
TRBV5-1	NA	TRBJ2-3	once	CASSSRTTDTQYF	TGCGCCAGCAGCTCCCGGACAACGGATACGCAGTATTTT
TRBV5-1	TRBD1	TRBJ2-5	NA	CASSFLPTGGRETQYF	TGCGCCAGCAGCTTCCTGCCCACAGGGGGCCGAGAGACCCAGTACTTC
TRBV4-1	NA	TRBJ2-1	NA	CASSQAPGERRNEQFF	TGCGCCAGCAGCCAAGCCCCTGGCGAGCGGAGGAATGAGCAGTTCTTC
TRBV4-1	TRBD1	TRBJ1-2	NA	CASRGTGSYGYTF	TGCGCCAGCAGGGGGACAGGCTCCTATGGCTACACCTTC
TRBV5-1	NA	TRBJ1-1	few	CASTGQGATEAFF	TGCGCCAGCACTGGGCAGGGTGCGACTGAAGCTTTCTTT
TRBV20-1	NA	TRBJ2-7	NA	CSASGAYEQYF	TGCAGTGCTTCAGGGGCCTACGAGCAGTACTTC
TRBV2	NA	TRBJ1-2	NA	CASSESPGYTF	TGTGCCAGCAGTGAAAGTCCTGGGTACACCTTC
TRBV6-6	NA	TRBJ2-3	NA	CASSFQGAQYF	TGTGCCAGCAGTTTTCAGGGCGCGCAGTATTTT
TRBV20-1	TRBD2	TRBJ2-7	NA	CSASAGGQFEQYF	TGCAGTGCTAGCGCGGGGGGGCAATTCGAGCAGTACTTC
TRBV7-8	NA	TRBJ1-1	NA	CASSFTNTEAFF	TGTGCCAGCAGCTTCACTAACACTGAAGCTTTCTTT
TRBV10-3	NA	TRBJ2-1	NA	CAISEQSQGGYNEQFF	TGTGCCATCAGTGAGCAGTCACAGGGGGGGTACAATGAGCAGTTCTTC
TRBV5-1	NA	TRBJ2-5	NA	CASSLSGPGDTQYF	TGCGCCAGCAGCTTGTCAGGCCCGGGGGACACCCAGTACTTC
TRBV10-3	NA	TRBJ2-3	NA	CAIGGTLHATDTQYF	TGTGCCATCGGTGGTACCCTTCACGCCACAGATACGCAGTATTTT
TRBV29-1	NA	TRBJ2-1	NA	CSARTGLYNEQFF	TGCAGCGCACGAACGGGACTTTACAATGAGCAGTTCTTC
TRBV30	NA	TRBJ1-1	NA	CAWSVDRLNTEAFF	TGTGCCTGGAGTGTCGACAGGCTGAACACTGAAGCTTTCTTT
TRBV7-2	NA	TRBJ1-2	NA	CASSLYTGFNYGYTF	TGTGCCAGCAGCCTTTACACCGGTTTTAACTATGGCTACACCTTC
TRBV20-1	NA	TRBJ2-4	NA	CSATGDAKNIQYF	TGCAGTGCTACAGGGGACGCCAAAAACATTCAGTACTTC
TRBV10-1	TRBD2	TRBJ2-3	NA	CASSELLAGGSTDTQYF	TGCGCCAGCAGTGAATTACTAGCGGGAGGTAGCACAGATACGCAGTATTTT
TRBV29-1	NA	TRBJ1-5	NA	CSVGQGNQPQHF	TGCAGCGTTGGACAGGGCAATCAGCCCCAGCATTTT
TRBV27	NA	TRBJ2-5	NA	CASSFAGFQETQYF	TGTGCCAGCAGTTTCGCCGGGTTTCAAGAGACCCAGTACTTC
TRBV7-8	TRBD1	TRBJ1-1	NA	CASSSSGQGAIAEAFF	TGTGCCAGCAGCTCCTCGGGACAGGGGGCGATCGCTGAAGCTTTCTTT
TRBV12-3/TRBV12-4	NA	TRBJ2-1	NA	CASNGGNEQFF	TGTGCCAGCAACGGGGGCAATGAGCAGTTCTTC
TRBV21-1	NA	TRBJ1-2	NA	CASSNRSGVIYGYTF	TGTGCCAGCAGCAATCGATCTGGGGTAATCTATGGCTACACCTTC
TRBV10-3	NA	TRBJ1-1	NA	CAISESQSNTEAFF	TGTGCCATCAGTGAGTCGCAATCAAACACTGAAGCTTTCTTT